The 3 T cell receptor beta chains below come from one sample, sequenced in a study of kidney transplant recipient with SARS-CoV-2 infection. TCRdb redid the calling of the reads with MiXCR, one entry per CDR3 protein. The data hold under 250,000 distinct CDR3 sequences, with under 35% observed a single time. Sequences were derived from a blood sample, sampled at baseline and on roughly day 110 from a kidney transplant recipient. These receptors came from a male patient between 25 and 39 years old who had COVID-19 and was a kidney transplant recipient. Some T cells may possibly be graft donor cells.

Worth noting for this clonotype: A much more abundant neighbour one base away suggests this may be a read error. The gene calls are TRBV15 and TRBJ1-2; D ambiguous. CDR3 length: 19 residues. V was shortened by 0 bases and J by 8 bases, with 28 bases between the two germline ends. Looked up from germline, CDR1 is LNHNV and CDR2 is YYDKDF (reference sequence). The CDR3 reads CATSRDLYTDPNPSTGYTF. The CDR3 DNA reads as TGTGCCACCAGCAGAGATCTTTATACAGATCCAAACCCATCGACCGGCTACACCTTC.

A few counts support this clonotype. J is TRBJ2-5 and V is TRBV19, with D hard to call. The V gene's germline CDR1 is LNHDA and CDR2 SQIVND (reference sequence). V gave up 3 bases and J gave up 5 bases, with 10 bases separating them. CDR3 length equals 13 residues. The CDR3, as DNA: TGTGCCAGTAGTATTAGTTGGTTTGAGACCCAGTACTTC. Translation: CASSISWFETQYF.

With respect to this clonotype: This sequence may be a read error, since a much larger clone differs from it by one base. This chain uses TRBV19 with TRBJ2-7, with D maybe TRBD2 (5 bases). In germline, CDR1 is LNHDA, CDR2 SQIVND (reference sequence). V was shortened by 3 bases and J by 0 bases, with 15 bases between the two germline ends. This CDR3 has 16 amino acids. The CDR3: CASSIEDSLSSYEQYF. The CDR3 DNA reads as TGTGCCAGTAGTATTGAGGACTCTTTGAGCTCCTACGAGCAGTACTTC.